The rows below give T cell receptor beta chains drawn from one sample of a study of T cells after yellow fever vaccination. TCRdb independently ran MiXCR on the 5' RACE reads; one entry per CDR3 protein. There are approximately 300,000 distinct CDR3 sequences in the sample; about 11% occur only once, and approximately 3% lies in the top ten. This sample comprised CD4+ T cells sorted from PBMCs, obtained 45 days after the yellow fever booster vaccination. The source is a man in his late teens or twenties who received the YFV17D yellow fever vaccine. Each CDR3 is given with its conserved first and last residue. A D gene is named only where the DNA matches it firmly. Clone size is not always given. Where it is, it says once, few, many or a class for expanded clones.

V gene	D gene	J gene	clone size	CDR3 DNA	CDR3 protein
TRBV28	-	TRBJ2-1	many	TGTGCCAGCAAAGGGGAGCTAATAGATTTCGGAGAGCAGTTCTTC	CASKGELIDFGEQFF
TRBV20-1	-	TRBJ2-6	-	TGCAGTGCTAGAGATTTTAGGGGCTCTGGGGCCAACGTCCTGACTTTC	CSARDFRGSGANVLTF
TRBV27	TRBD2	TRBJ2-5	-	TGTGCCAGCAGTTTCCGCGCGAGCGGGGGGGGACAGACCCAGTACTTC	CASSFRASGGGQTQYF
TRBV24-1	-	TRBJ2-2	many	TGTGCCACCAGTGATTTCCGAGTCGCCGGGGAGCTGTTTTTT	CATSDFRVAGELFF
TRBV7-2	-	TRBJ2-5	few	TGTGCCAGCAGCCAAAACGGGGGACGGGAGACCCAGTACTTC	CASSQNGGRETQYF
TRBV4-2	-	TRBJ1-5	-	TGTGCCAGCAGCCAAGTACTCCCGGACGGTCAGCCCCAGCATTTT	CASSQVLPDGQPQHF
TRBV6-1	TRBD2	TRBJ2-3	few	TGTGCCAGCAGTGATGTAGCGGGGCCCACAGATACGCAGTATTTT	CASSDVAGPTDTQYF
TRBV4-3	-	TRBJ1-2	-	TGCGCCAGCAGCCAAGAGAACAACGGTGGTCGCTATGGCTACACCTTC	CASSQENNGGRYGYTF
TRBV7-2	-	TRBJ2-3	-	TGTGCCAGCAGCTCGCGAAGTGGCGGGGGCACAGATACGCAGTATTTT	CASSSRSGGGTDTQYF
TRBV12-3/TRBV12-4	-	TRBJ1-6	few	TGTGCCAGCAGTTTGGACTATTCACCCCTCCACTTT	CASSLDYSPLHF
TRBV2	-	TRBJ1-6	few	TGTGCCAGCAGTGAAAGGGGCTCAAGCTCCTATAATTCACCCCTCCACTTT	CASSERGSSSYNSPLHF
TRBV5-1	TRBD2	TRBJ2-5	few	TGCGCCAGCAGCTTGGCGGGAGGAAGCGACCAAGAGACCCAGTACTTC	CASSLAGGSDQETQYF
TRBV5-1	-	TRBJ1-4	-	TGCGCCAGCAGCTTGGCACAGGGCGAAAAACTGTTTTTT	CASSLAQGEKLFF
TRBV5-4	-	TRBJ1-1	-	TGTGCCAGCAGAACCAGGGACGGGACTGAAGCTTTCTTT	CASRTRDGTEAFF
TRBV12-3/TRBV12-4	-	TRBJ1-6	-	TGTGCCAGCAGTGAGACAGGTTATAATTCACCCCTCCACTTT	CASSETGYNSPLHF
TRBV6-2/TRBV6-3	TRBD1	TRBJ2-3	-	TGTGCCAGCAGACTTCCGGGACAGGCTACAGATACGCAGTATTTT	CASRLPGQATDTQYF
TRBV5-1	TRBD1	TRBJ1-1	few	TGCGCCAGCAGCCGGACAGGGTTGACTTTCTTT	CASSRTGLTFF
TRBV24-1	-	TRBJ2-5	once	TGTGCCACCAGTGATGGCCGCAGGGGGGGCCAGCAGTACTTC	CATSDGRRGGQQYF
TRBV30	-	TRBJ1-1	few	TGTGCCGGGGACCGAGAAATGAACACTGAAGCTTTCTTT	CAGDREMNTEAFF
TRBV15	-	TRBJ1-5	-	TGTGCCACCAGCGACAGGAAACTATTTGGGAATCAGCCCCAGCATTTT	CATSDRKLFGNQPQHF
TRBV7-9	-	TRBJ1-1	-	TGTGCCAGCAGCTCCGCAGCGGGGGTGGCTTTCTTT	CASSSAAGVAFF
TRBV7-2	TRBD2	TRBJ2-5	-	TGTGCCAGCAGACGATCTAGCGGGGAAGAGACCCAGTACTTC	CASRRSSGEETQYF
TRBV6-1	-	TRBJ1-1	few	TGTGCCAGCAGTGAAATCTGGGGATGGGGCACTGAAGCTTTCTTT	CASSEIWGWGTEAFF
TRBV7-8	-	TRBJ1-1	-	TGTGCCAGCAGCCTTTCTCTTGGACAGAACACTGAAGCTTTCTTT	CASSLSLGQNTEAFF
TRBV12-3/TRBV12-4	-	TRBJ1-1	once	TGTGCCAGTAGGACGTCCAGGCTGAACACTGAAGCTTTCTTT	CASRTSRLNTEAFF
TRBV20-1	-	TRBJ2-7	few	TGCAGTGCACCCTCGGGCGGCTACGAGCAGTACTTC	CSAPSGGYEQYF
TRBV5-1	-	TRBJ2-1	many	TGCGCCAGCAGCCGGGACTTGAGCTCCTACAATGAGCAGTTCTTC	CASSRDLSSYNEQFF
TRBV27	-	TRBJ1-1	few	TGTGCCAGCACCAAAGCGGGTGTAGCTGAAGCTTTCTTT	CASTKAGVAEAFF
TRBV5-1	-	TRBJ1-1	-	TGCGCCAGCAGCTTGGTACCGGGTGTGGCTTTCTTT	CASSLVPGVAFF
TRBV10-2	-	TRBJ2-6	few	TGCGCCAGCAGTGAATCTGGGGCCAACGTCCTGACTTTC	CASSESGANVLTF
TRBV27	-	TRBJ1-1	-	TGTGCCAGCGGGTCGGTGAACACTGAAGCTTTCTTT	CASGSVNTEAFF
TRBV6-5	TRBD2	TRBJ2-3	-	TGTGCCAGCAGGAAGGGAGGGACGCAGTATTTT	CASRKGGTQYF
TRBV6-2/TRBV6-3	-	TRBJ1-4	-	TGTGCCAGCAGTCCGGGACACGGAAATGAAAAACTGTTTTTT	CASSPGHGNEKLFF
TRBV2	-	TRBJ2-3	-	TGTGCCAGCAGTGACGGCGGAGGGGAGTATTTT	CASSDGGGEYF
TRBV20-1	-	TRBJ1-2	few	TGCAGTGCTTCCCGCCCTGGGAGGGTATCTAACTATGGCTACACCTTC	CSASRPGRVSNYGYTF
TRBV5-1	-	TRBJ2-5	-	TGCGCCAGCAGCCCGATGGGGACGAGACTGGGACTAGAGACCCAGTACTTC	CASSPMGTRLGLETQYF
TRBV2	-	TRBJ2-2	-	TGTGCCACCGGCGGGGAGTCGAACACCGGGGAGCTGTTTTTT	CATGGESNTGELFF
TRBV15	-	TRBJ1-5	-	TGTGCCACCAGAACCCACGGTAGCAATCAGCCCCAGCATTTT	CATRTHGSNQPQHF
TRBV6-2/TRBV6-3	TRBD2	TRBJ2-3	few	TGTGCCAGCGGGACTAGCGGGGGAGATACGCAGTATTTT	CASGTSGGDTQYF
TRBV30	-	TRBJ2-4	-	TGTGCCTGGAGTGCGGCGGACATTCAGTACTTC	CAWSAADIQYF
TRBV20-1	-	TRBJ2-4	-	TGCAGTGCACGAACCCGGAGGGACATTCAGTACTTC	CSARTRRDIQYF
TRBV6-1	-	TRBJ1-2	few	TGTGCCAGCAGTGAAAGGCGCTATGGCTACACCTTC	CASSERRYGYTF
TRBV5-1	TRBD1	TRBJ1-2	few	TGCGCCAGCAGCGTGACAGGGTCGAACTATGGCTACACCTTC	CASSVTGSNYGYTF